One and the same sample provided the 19 T cell receptor beta chains below, sequenced in a study of T cells after yellow fever vaccination. Using its own MiXCR run on the 5' RACE reads, TCRdb lists one record per CDR3 protein. The sample gives around 30,000 distinct CDR3 sequences, over 9.5% of which show up once; 12% is in the top ten. Sequenced here: PBMCs, either bulk or a sorted T-cell subset (CD4+, CD8+, memory, or dextramer-sorted; not recorded which), sampled more than 14 days after the first yellow fever vaccination. These receptors all stem from a man aged 18 to 29 who received the YFV17D yellow fever vaccine.

At least ten counts were recorded for this clonotype. The CDR3 region is CASSLGQSNTEAFF. The CDR3 coding sequence is TGTGCCAGCAGCTTAGGACAGTCGAACACTGAAGCTTTCTTT. The chain couples TRBV11-2 to TRBJ1-1; a weak D match, TRBD1 (5 bases). Trimming shortened V by 1 base and J by 1 base, and 7 bases separated the two germline ends. The V gene's germline CDR1 is SGHAT and CDR2 FQNNGV. CDR3 length: 14 amino acids.

J is TRBJ2-2 and V is TRBV12-5; perhaps D is TRBD1 or TRBD2 (5 bases each). The germline V and J ends were trimmed by 5 bases and 5 bases, with 12 bases remaining between them. Germline CDR1 is LGHNT and CDR2 is FRNRAP. The CDR3 is 14 amino acids. The CDR3 DNA sequence: TGTGCTAGTGGTCCCGGGGCTATGACCGGGGAGCTGTTTTTT. This sequence encodes CASGPGAMTGELFF.

This clonotype is termed medium-sized. The CDR3 sequence: CATSDPLGLAGADTQYF. For the CDR3, the DNA is TGTGCCACCAGTGATCCGTTGGGACTAGCGGGCGCAGATACGCAGTATTTT. The V call is TRBV24-1, the J call TRBJ2-3; 12 bases are a match to TRBD2. In germline, CDR1 is KGHDR, CDR2 SFDVKD. The CDR3 is 17 amino acids. J gave up 4 bases and V 3 bases, and 7 bases lay outside the gene matches.

This clonotype occurred many times. The rearrangement joins TRBV5-1 to TRBJ2-2; no definite D call. The CDR3 spans 14 residues. Trimming shortened V by 2 bases and J by 7 bases, and 12 bases separated the two germline ends. CDR1 is SGHRS, CDR2 YFSETQ, per germline. As DNA, the CDR3 is TGCGCCAGCAGCTTCGCGGACCCGTTCGGGGAGCTGTTTTTT. Residues: CASSFADPFGELFF.

This clonotype was observed at least ten times. This rearrangement joins TRBV7-3 to TRBJ2-3; no clear D gene. Trimming stripped 5 bases from V and 4 bases from J, with 10 bases between. This CDR3 is 13 amino acids long. Germline-derived CDR1 and CDR2 are SGHTA and FQGTGA. CDR3 sequence: CASSPGGSDTQYF. The CDR3 nucleotides read TGTGCCAGCAGCCCCGGTGGTTCAGATACGCAGTATTTT.

The gene calls are TRBV7-2 and TRBJ2-7, with 7 bases identical to TRBD1. Per the germline V gene, CDR1 is SGHTA and CDR2 is FQGNSA. The CDR3 sequence is 16 residues long. Trimming cost V 3 bases and J 4 bases; bases outside gene matches: 12. CDR3 in amino acids: CASSFGIGDRTYEQYF. Written as DNA, the CDR3 is TGTGCCAGCAGCTTTGGGATCGGGGACAGAACATACGAGCAGTACTTC.

This clonotype was counted ten times or more. The rearrangement links TRBV6-5 to TRBJ1-3; no definite D call. The CDR3 extends over 14 amino acids. V lost 0 bases and J lost 0, with 3 bases in between. The V gene's germline CDR1 is MNHEY and CDR2 SVGAGI. The CDR3 DNA reads as TGTGCCAGCAGTTACTCGATCTCTGGAAACACCATATATTTT. It yields the protein CASSYSISGNTIYF.

The J gene is TRBJ2-2, the V gene TRBV13, with D possibly matching TRBD2 (6 bases). V shed 10 bases and J shed 2 bases, with 23 bases lying between them. This CDR3 comprises 17 residues. Germline assignment: CDR1 PRHDT and CDR2 FYEKMQ (reference sequence). The CDR3 here is CATRQRGSGRNTGELFF. Written as DNA, the CDR3 is TGTGCCACCCGCCAACGTGGTAGCGGAAGAAACACCGGGGAGCTGTTTTTT.

This clonotype was picked up many times. In nucleotides, the CDR3 is TGTGCCAGTGGGGACAAGGGGACGACCTACGAGCAGTACTTC. Translation gives CASGDKGTTYEQYF. The chain is built from TRBV19 and TRBJ2-7; D may be TRBD1 (6 bases). From germline, CDR1 is LNHDA and CDR2 SQIVND (reference sequence). The V and J ends lost 8 bases and 2 bases respectively, with 16 bases between them. CDR3 length: 14 residues.

Within the sample, this clonotype is medium-sized. The conserved phenylalanine or tryptophan is not found at the CDR3 terminus, so this likely reflects a read error. The limits of the CDR3 on the DNA are not certain, so only TCRdb's listed CDR3 is given. V gene TRBV20-1 combines with J gene TRBJ2-1; the table's D call, TRBD2, was not checked against the DNA. Ends included, the CDR3 has 13 residues. CDR1 DFQATT and CDR2 SNEGSKA come from the germline V gene (reference sequence). The CDR3 loop reads CSASLPHLAGGLL.

This clonotype showed up many times. The chain couples TRBV7-4 to TRBJ2-7; D may be TRBD1 (6 bases). V dropped 3 bases and J dropped 2 bases, with 20 bases sitting between them. Germline V CDR1 and CDR2: SGHVT, SQSDAQ. The CDR3 contains 17 residues. The CDR3 DNA reads as TGTGCCAGCAGCTTGGGTGGGTACAGGGATAGGGCCTACGAGCAGTACGTC. Its protein is CASSLGGYRDRAYEQYV.

This rearrangement joins TRBV5-4 to TRBJ2-3, with D hard to call. V gave up 4 bases and J gave up 4 bases, with 13 bases separating them. CDR3 length equals 14 residues. Per the germline V gene, CDR1 is SGHNT and CDR2 is YYREEE (reference sequence). CDR3 nucleotides: TGTGCCAGCAGCGTCGATGTGGATTCAGATACGCAGTATTTT. It is translated as CASSVDVDSDTQYF.

This clonotype appeared a single time. With a much larger clone just one base away, this may be a read error. The rearrangement joins TRBV2 to TRBJ2-5, with D tentatively TRBD2 (6 bases). Trimming took off 4 bases at V and 5 bases at J, with 17 bases between the two ends. Per germline, CDR1 SNHLY and CDR2 FYNNEI. CDR3 length: 15 residues. DNA of the CDR3: TGTGCCAGCAGTGTTCCCATGGGACTTCGGGAGACCCAGTACTTC. Its translation is CASSVPMGLRETQYF.

Notes on this clonotype: Being one base from a much bigger clone, this may be a read error. The gene calls are TRBV11-2 and TRBJ2-7; 10 nucleotides align to TRBD2. CDR3 size: 14 residues. Germline V gene sequence: CDR1 SGHAT, CDR2 FQNNGV. The CDR3 bases are TGTGCCCGCAGCTTAAGAGCGGGGGGGCCGCGGCAGTACTTC. Protein: CARSLRAGGPRQYF.

The CDR3 coding sequence is TGTGCCAGCAGCTTACGGGGGGAGGACACTGAAGCTTTCTTT. It is translated as CASSLRGEDTEAFF. V and J are TRBV7-3 and TRBJ1-1; D is perhaps TRBD1 (5 bases). The CDR3 sequence is 14 residues long. V shed 2 bases and J shed 3 bases, with 10 bases lying between them. Per the germline V gene, CDR1 is SGHTA and CDR2 is FQGTGA.

There are many counts of this clonotype. The chain joins TRBV6-1 to TRBJ1-6; TRBD1 matches at 11 bases. V gave up 5 bases and J gave up 3 bases; unmatched junction bases: 6. Germline lookup yields CDR1 MNHNS and CDR2 SASEGT. This CDR3 has 17 residues. Here the CDR3 DNA reads TGTGCCAGCAGTCCCCGGACAGGGGGCGGCTATAATTCACCCCTCCACTTT. Its protein product is CASSPRTGGGYNSPLHF.

Many counts were recorded for this clonotype. V gene TRBV11-2 combines with J gene TRBJ1-2; possibly TRBD1 for D (6 bases). The CDR3 sequence is 13 residues long. V was clipped by 4 bases and J by 8 bases, with 14 bases between them. CDR1 and CDR2 from the germline V gene are SGHAT and FQNNGV. This chain's CDR3 is CASSSYRVGGYTF. The CDR3 coding sequence is TGTGCCAGCAGCTCATACAGGGTGGGGGGCTACACCTTC.

Ten or more counts support this clonotype. This sequence joins TRBV5-1 and TRBJ1-4; TRBD1 might be the D (5 bases). Germline V gene lookup returns CDR1 SGHRS and CDR2 YFSETQ. The CDR3 consists of 14 residues. V dropped 5 bases and J dropped 3 bases, with 11 bases sitting between them. The chain's CDR3 is CASRPGSSNEKLFF. The DNA for the CDR3 is TGCGCCAGCAGACCAGGGTCGTCTAATGAAAAACTGTTTTTT.

This clonotype was seen ten or more times. V is TRBV29-1 and J is TRBJ1-1; TRBD1 is a possible D gene (6 bases). V was trimmed by 8 bases and J by 2 bases, leaving 12 bases between them. The CDR3 runs 12 residues. Germline CDR1 reads SQVTM; CDR2 reads ANQGSEA. Written as DNA, the CDR3 is TGCAGCTCAGGACAGAGTAACACTGAAGCTTTCTTT. The encoded protein is CSSGQSNTEAFF.